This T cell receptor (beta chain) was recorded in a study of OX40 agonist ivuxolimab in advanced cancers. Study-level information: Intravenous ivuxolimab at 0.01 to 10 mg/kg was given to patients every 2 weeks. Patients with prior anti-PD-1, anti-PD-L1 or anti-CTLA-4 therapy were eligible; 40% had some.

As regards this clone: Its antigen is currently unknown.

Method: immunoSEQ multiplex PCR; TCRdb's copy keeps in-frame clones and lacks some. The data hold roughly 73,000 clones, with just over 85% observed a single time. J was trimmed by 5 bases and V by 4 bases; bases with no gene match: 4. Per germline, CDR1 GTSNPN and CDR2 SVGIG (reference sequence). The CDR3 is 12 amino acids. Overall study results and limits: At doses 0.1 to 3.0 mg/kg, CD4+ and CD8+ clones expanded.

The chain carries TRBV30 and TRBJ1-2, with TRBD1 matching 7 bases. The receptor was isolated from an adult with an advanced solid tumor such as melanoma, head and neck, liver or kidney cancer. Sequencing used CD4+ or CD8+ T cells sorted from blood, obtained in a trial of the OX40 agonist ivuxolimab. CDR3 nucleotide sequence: TGTGCCTGGATCGGGACAGTTTATGGCTACACCTTC. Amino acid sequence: CAWIGTVYGYTF.